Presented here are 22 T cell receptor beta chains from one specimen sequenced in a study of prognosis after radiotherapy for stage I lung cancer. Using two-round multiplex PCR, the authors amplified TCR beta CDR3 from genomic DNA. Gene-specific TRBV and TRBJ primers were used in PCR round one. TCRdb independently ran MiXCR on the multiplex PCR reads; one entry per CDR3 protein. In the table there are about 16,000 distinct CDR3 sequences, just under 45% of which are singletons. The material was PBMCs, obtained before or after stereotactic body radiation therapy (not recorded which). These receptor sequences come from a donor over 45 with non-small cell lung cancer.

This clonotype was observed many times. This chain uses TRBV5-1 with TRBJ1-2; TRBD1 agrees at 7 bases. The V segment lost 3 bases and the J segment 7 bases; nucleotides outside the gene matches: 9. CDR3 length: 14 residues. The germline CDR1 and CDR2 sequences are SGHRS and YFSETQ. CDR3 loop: CASSSRDSSIGYTF. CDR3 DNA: TGCGCCAGCAGCTCCCGGGACAGCTCGATTGGCTACACCTTC.

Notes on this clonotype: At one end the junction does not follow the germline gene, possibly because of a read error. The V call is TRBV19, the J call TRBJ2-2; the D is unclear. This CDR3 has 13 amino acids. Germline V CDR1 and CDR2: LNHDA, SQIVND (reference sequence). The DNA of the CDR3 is TGTGTCAGTATCAGAGACTACACCGGGGAGCTGTTTTTT. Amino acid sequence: CVSIRDYTGELFF. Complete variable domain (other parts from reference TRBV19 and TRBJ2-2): DGGITQSPKYLFRKEGQNVTLSCEQNLNHDAMYWYRQDPGQGLRLIYYSQIVNDFQKGDIAEGYSVSREKKESFPLTVTSAQKNPTAFYLCVSIRDYTGELFFGEGSRLTVL.

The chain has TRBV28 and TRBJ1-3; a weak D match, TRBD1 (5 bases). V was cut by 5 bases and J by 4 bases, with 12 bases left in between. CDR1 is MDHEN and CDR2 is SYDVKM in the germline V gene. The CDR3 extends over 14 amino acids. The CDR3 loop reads CASSLRGAGNTIYF. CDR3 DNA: TGTGCCAGCAGTCTGAGGGGAGCGGGAAACACCATATATTTT.

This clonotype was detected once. The CDR3 DNA is TGTGCCAGCAGCTGGTGGGGCTACAATGAGCAGTTCTTC. Its translation: CASSWWGYNEQFF. The rearrangement joins TRBV6-1 to TRBJ2-1; no clear D. The CDR3 has 13 amino acids. Per germline, CDR1 MNHNS and CDR2 SASEGT. Trimming shortened V by 6 bases and J by 3 bases, and 9 bases separated the two germline ends.

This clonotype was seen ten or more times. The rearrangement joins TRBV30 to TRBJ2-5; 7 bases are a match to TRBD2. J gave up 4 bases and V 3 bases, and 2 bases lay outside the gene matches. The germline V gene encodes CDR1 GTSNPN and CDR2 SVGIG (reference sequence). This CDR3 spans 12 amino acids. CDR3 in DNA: TGTGCCTGGAGCTGGGGGGGAGAGACCCAGTACTTC. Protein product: CAWSWGGETQYF. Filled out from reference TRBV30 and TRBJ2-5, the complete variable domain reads SQTIHQWPATLVQPVGSPLSLECTVEGTSNPNLYWYRQAAGRGLQLLFYSVGIGQISSEVPQNLSASRPQDRQFILSSKKLLLSDSGFYLCAWSWGGETQYFGPGTRLLVL.

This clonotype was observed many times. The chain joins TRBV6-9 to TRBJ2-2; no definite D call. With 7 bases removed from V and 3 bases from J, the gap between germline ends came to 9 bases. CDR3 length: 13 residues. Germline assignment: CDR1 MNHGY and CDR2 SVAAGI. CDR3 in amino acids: CASMLGDTGELFF. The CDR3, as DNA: TGTGCCAGCATGTTAGGCGACACCGGGGAGCTGTTTTTT.

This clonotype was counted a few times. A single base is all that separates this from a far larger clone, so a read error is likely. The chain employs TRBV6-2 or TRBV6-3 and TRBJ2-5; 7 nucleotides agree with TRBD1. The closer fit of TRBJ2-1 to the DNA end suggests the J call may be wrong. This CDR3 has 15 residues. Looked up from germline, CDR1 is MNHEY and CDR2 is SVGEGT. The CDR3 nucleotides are TGTGCCAGCAGTTATGGGGCAGGGGGACACAATGAGCAGTTCTTC. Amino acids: CASSYGAGGHNEQFF.

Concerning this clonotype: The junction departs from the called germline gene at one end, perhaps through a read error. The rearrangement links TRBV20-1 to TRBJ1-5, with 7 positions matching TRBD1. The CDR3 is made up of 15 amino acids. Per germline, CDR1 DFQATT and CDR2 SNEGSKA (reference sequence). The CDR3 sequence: CSATRDSITNRPQHF. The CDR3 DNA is TGCAGTGCTACCCGGGACAGCATTACAAATCGGCCCCAGCATTTT.

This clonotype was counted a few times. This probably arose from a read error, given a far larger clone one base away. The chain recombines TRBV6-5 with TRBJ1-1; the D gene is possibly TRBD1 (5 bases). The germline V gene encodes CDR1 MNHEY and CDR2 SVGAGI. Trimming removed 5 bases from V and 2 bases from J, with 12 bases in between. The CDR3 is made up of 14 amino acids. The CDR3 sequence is CASSAGPCNTEAFF. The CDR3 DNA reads TGTGCCAGCAGTGCGGGGCCGTGTAACACTGAAGCTTTCTTT.

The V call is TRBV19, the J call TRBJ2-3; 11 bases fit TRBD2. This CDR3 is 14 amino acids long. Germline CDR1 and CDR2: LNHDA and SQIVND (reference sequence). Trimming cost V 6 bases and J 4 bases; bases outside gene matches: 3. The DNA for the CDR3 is TGTGCCAGTAGCCTACTAGCGGGAGCAGATACGCAGTATTTT. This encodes CASSLLAGADTQYF.

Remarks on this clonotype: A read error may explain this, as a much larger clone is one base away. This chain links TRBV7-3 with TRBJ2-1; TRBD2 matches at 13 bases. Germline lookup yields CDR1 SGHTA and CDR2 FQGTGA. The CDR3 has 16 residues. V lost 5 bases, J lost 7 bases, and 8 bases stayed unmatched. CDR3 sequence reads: CASSVTSGGATNEQFF. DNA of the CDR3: TGTGCCAGCAGCGTCACTAGCGGGGGGGCCACTAATGAGCAGTTCTTC.

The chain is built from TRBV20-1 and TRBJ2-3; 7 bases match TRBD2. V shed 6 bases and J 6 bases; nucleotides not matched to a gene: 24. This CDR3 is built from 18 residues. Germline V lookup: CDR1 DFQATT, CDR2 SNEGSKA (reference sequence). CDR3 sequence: CSALPLGGFQQDGDTQYF. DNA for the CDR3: TGCAGTGCCCTCCCCTTGGGGGGGTTTCAACAAGACGGCGATACGCAGTATTTT.

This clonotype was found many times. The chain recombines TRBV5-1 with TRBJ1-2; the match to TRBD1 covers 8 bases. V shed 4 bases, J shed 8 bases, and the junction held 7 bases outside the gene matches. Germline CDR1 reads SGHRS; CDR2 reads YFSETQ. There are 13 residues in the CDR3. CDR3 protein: CASSRQGREGYTF. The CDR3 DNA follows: TGCGCCAGCAGCCGACAGGGGCGGGAAGGCTACACCTTC. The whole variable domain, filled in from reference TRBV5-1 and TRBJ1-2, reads KAGVTQTPRYLIKTRGQQVTLSCSPISGHRSVSWYQQTPGQGLQFLFEYFSETQRNKGNFPGRFSGRQFSNSRSEMNVSTLELGDSALYLCASSRQGREGYTFGSGTRLTVV.

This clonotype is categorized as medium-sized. In DNA, the CDR3 is TGTGCCAGCAGTAGGCCGGGACAGGGGGTGTACGAGCAGTACTTC. Protein: CASSRPGQGVYEQYF. V and J are TRBV27 and TRBJ2-7; 11 bases agree with TRBD1. CDR3 length: 15 residues. The germline gives CDR1 MNHEY, CDR2 SMNVEV (reference sequence). Unmatched junction bases numbered 7, after V lost 5 bases and J lost 4 bases.

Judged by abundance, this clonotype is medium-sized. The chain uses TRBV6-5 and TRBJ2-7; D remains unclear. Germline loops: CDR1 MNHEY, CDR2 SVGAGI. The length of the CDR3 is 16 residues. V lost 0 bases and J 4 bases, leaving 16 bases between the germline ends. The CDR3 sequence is CASSYSLQPDSYEQYF. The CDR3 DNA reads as TGTGCCAGCAGTTACTCGTTACAGCCTGATTCTTACGAGCAGTACTTC.

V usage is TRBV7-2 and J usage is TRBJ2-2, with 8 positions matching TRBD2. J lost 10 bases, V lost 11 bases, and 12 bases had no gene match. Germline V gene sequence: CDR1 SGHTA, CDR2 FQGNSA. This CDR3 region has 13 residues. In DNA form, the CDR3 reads TGTGCCGTGGGACTAGGGAACACCTTGGAGCTGTTTTTT. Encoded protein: CAVGLGNTLELFF.

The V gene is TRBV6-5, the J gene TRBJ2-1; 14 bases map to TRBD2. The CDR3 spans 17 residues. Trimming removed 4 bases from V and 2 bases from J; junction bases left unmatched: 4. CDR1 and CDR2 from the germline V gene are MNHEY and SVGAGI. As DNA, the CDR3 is TGTGCCAGCAGTTTGACTAGCGGGAGGGCCCCCTACAATGAGCAGTTCTTC. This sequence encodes CASSLTSGRAPYNEQFF.

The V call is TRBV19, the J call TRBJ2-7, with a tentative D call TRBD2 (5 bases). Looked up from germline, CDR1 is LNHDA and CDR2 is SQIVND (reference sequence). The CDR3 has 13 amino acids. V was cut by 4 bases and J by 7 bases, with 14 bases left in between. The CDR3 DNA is TGTGCCAGTAGTACCGCCACTAGTTCGGAGCAGTACTTC. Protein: CASSTATSSEQYF.

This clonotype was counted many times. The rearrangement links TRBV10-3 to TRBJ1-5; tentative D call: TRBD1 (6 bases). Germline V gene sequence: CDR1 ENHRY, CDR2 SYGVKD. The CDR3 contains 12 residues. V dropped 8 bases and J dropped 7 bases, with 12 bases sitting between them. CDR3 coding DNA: TGTGCCATCGGGGGGCAGCAGCAGCCCCAGCATTTT. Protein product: CAIGGQQQPQHF.

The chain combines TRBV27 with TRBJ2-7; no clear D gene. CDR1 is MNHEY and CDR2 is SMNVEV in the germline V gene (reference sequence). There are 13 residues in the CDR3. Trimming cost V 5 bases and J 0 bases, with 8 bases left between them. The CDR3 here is CASSPIGSYEQYF. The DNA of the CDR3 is TGTGCCAGCAGTCCTATAGGCTCCTACGAGCAGTACTTC.

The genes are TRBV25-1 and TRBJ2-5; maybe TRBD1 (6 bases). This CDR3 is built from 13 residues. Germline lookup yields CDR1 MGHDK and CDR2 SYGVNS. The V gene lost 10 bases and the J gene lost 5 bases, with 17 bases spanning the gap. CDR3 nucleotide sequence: TGTGCCACCCGTTTAGGGGGTGGTGAGACCCAGTACTTC. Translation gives CATRLGGGETQYF.

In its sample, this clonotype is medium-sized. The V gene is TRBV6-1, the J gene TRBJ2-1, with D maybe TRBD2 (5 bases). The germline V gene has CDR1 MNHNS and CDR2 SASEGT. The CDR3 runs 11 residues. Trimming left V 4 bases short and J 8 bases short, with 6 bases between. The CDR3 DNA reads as TGTGCCAGCAGTGCCGGGGATGAGCAGTTCTTC. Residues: CASSAGDEQFF.